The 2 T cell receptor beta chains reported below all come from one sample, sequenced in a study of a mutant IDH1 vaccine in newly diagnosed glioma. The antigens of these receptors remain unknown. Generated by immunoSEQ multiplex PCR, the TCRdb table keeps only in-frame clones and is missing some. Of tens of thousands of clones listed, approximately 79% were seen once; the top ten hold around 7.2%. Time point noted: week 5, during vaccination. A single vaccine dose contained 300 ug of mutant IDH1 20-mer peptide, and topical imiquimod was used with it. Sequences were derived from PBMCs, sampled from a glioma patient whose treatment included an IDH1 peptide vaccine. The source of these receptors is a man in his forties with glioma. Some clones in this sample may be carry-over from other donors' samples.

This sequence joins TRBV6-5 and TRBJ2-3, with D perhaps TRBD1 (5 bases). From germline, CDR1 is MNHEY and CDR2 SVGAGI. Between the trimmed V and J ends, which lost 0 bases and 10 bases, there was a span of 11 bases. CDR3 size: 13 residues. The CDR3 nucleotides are TGTGCCAGCAGTTACTCGGCGCCGACAGCGCAGTATTTT. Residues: CASSYSAPTAQYF.

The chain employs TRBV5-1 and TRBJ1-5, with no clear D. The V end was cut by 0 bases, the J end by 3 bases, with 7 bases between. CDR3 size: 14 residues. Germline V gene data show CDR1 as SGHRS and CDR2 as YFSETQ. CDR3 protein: CASSLGQANQPQHF. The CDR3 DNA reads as TGCGCCAGCAGCTTGGGCCAGGCCAATCAGCCCCAGCATTTT.